This TCR beta chain was observed in a study of cytomegalovirus exposure and HLA in healthy donors. The CDR3 loop spans 18 amino acids. Germline loops: CDR1 SGHTA, CDR2 FQGNSA. V lost 4 bases and J lost 0; bases outside the gene matches: 8. Primers: 60 Vbeta forward and 13 Jbeta reverse. Assay used: immunoSEQ multiplex PCR; TCRdb lists only in-frame clones, some missing. The sample holds over 100,000 clones, roughly 83% seen once. There were likely unrecorded immune exposures, though donors were nominally healthy when sampled. The sequenced sample consisted of PBMCs. The J gene is TRBJ2-7, the V gene TRBV7-2; 14 nucleotides agree with TRBD2. This receptor was taken from a man aged 35-49 years in good health and CMV-seronegative. The CDR3 here is CASSWGLAGDLISYEQYF. CDR3 in DNA: TGTGCCAGCAGCTGGGGACTAGCGGGGGACTTAATCTCCTACGAGCAGTACTTC.